This entry lists 3 T cell receptor beta chains sequenced from one sample in a study of T cells in Graves' hyperthyroidism and ophthalmopathy. The TCR beta CDR3 regions underwent amplification using RNA transcripts as the source. TCR CDR3 regions were first amplified by RT-PCR with HTBI primers. A single record per CDR3 protein comes from TCRdb applying MiXCR to the multiplex PCR reads. The table lists around 350,000 distinct CDR3 sequences, approximately 16% of them singletons. The specimen sequenced was blood. The receptors were gathered from a woman aged 55-69 years with Graves' ophthalmopathy.

As concerns this clonotype: With a much larger clone just one base away, this may be a read error. The chain links TRBV28 to TRBJ2-5; 10 bases agree with TRBD1. V lost 5 bases, J lost 5 bases, and 14 bases stayed unmatched. The CDR3 is 17 residues long. Germline assignment: CDR1 MDHEN and CDR2 SYDVKM. CDR3 loop: CASSDYKGTGALETQYF. In DNA form, the CDR3 reads TGTGCCAGCAGTGATTATAAAGGGACAGGGGCATTGGAGACCCAGTACTTC.

This clonotype was recorded at least ten times. This chain uses TRBV20-1 with TRBJ1-5; no firm D call. Germline V CDR1 and CDR2: DFQATT, SNEGSKA (reference sequence). The V and J ends lost 0 bases and 3 bases respectively, with 6 bases between them. The CDR3 loop spans 13 amino acids. CDR3: CSARDGSNQPQHF. The CDR3, as DNA: TGCAGTGCTAGAGATGGGTCCAATCAGCCCCAGCATTTT.

This clonotype was observed at least ten times. The CDR3 region is CASSPRTSGVGSYNEQFF. CDR3 coding DNA: TGTGCCAGCAGCCCGAGGACTAGCGGAGTGGGCTCCTACAATGAGCAGTTCTTC. The chain has TRBV12-3 or TRBV12-4 and TRBJ2-1; 10 bases align to TRBD2. The V gene end was trimmed by 6 bases and the J gene end by 0 bases; junction bases not matched to a gene: 11. The CDR3 is 18 residues long.